Shown below are 18 T cell receptor beta chains from a single sample sequenced in a study of beta chain features in type 1 diabetes. Study-wide results and limits: Shorter TCRB CDR3s, moderately but significantly so, marked every one of the four CD4+ subsets in Type 1 diabetes patients.

Every isolated RNA sample was fully reverse transcribed, so sequencing captured expressed TCRB transcripts. The method was immunoSEQ multiplex PCR; TCRdb's version includes in-frame clones alone and lacks a portion of them. Among around 180,000 clones listed, approximately 8.1% were seen once. Their recognized antigens are unknown. Sequencing was performed on central memory CD4+ T cells from blood. The receptor set was obtained from a man between 18 and 35 years old with type 1 diabetes.

There are a few counts of this clone. This chain links TRBV11-2 with TRBJ2-2, with TRBD2 identical over 8 bases. The J segment lost 1 base and the V segment lost 4 bases, leaving 11 bases of the junction unmatched. There are 18 residues in the CDR3. Looked up from germline, CDR1 is SGHAT and CDR2 is FQNNGV. The CDR3, as DNA: TGTGCCAGCAGCTCCGGGGCGGGGGGCAGGCGGAACACCGGGGAGCTGTTTTTT. Amino acids: CASSSGAGGRRNTGELFF.

V is TRBV6-6 and J is TRBJ1-1; D may be TRBD1 (6 bases). Deletions cut 2 bases from V and 1 base from J, with 8 bases between. This CDR3 is 14 amino acids long. Germline CDR1 and CDR2: MNHNY and SVGAGI (reference sequence). The CDR3 sequence is CASSYQGQNTEAFF. The CDR3 nucleotides are TGTGCCAGCAGTTACCAGGGACAGAACACTGAAGCTTTCTTT.

This clone was detected a few times. The CDR3 spells CASSYQGSGYTF. The DNA for the CDR3 is TGTGCCAGCAGCTACCAGGGTTCTGGCTACACCTTC. The rearrangement links TRBV7-2 to TRBJ1-2; tentative D call: TRBD1 (5 bases). Trimming took 4 bases from V and 7 from J, leaving 10 bases between them. This CDR3 has 12 residues. The V gene's germline CDR1 is SGHTA and CDR2 FQGNSA.

Only a few counts were recorded for this clone. The genes are TRBV5-6 and TRBJ2-5; 9 bases line up with TRBD2. CDR1 SGHDT and CDR2 YYEEEE come from the germline V gene. This CDR3 is 15 amino acids long. Losses at the gene ends were 4 bases for V and 4 bases for J; bases not matched to a gene: 8. CDR3 nucleotide sequence: TGTGCCAGCAGCCGCATGACTAGCGGTGGAGAGACCCAGTACTTC. Translated: CASSRMTSGGETQYF.

This clone was recorded a few times. This chain connects TRBV30 to TRBJ2-7, with a possible D match to TRBD1 (6 bases). Trimming took 2 bases from V and 4 from J, leaving 18 bases between them. Looked up from germline, CDR1 is GTSNPN and CDR2 is SVGIG (reference sequence). The length of the CDR3 is 15 residues. The DNA of the CDR3 is TGTGCCTGGAGTCGAGGGACACCATCGCGTTACGAGCAGTACTTC. This gives the protein CAWSRGTPSRYEQYF.

This chain connects TRBV29-1 to TRBJ1-2; tentative D call: TRBD1 (6 bases). The CDR3 sequence is 11 residues long. Per germline, CDR1 SQVTM and CDR2 ANQGSEA. Trimming took 8 bases from V and 6 from J, leaving 13 bases between them. The CDR3 region is CSSVWGHGYTF. The CDR3 DNA follows: TGCAGCTCCGTCTGGGGGCATGGCTACACCTTC.

This clone showed up just a few times. This chain joins TRBV9 and TRBJ2-5; 9 bases are a match to TRBD1. The CDR3 runs 15 residues. Looked up from germline, CDR1 is SGDLS and CDR2 is YYNGEE. Trimming cost V 0 bases and J 6 bases; bases outside gene matches: 6. CDR3 residues: CASSVGGGQGKTQYF. In DNA form, the CDR3 reads TGTGCCAGCAGCGTAGGAGGGGGACAGGGAAAGACCCAGTACTTC.

This clone was picked up a small number of times. V gene TRBV27 combines with J gene TRBJ2-7, with 8 positions matching TRBD2. The CDR3 contains 15 residues. Germline CDR1 and CDR2: MNHEY and SMNVEV (reference sequence). J gave up 2 bases and V 0 bases, and 3 bases lay outside the gene matches. The CDR3, as DNA: TGTGCCAGCAGTTTATCTAGCGGGATACCCTACGAGCAGTACTTC. This codes for CASSLSSGIPYEQYF.

The chain links TRBV28 to TRBJ2-3; 7 nucleotides match TRBD2. Germline V gene data show CDR1 as MDHEN and CDR2 as SYDVKM. Trimming at V came to 5 bases and at J to 6 bases, leaving 5 bases not matched to a gene. The CDR3 is made up of 13 amino acids. CDR3 coding DNA: TGTGCCAGCAGTGGGGAGGGCCAGGATACGCAGTATTTT. Protein sequence: CASSGEGQDTQYF.

The chain combines TRBV5-1 with TRBJ2-3, with TRBD1 matching 7 bases. The CDR3 length is 15 residues. The J segment lost 2 bases and the V segment lost 4 bases, leaving 7 bases of the junction unmatched. Germline loops: CDR1 SGHRS, CDR2 YFSETQ. CDR3 DNA sequence: TGCGCCAGCAGCCCGGGACAGCTGGACACAGATACGCAGTATTTT. Translation: CASSPGQLDTDTQYF.

Only a few counts were recorded for this clone. The chain carries TRBV19 and TRBJ2-1; 9 nucleotides match TRBD2. Germline loops: CDR1 LNHDA, CDR2 SQIVND (reference sequence). The CDR3 is 15 residues long. Losses at the gene ends were 1 base for V and 10 bases for J; bases not matched to a gene: 8. The CDR3 sequence is CASSIVRTSASEQFF. CDR3 nucleotide sequence: TGTGCCAGTAGTATAGTTCGGACTAGCGCCTCCGAGCAGTTCTTC. The entire variable domain, with the rest obtained from reference TRBV19 and TRBJ2-1, is as follows: DGGITQSPKYLFRKEGQNVTLSCEQNLNHDAMYWYRQDPGQGLRLIYYSQIVNDFQKGDIAEGYSVSREKKESFPLTVTSAQKNPTAFYLCASSIVRTSASEQFFGPGTRLTVL.

This chain joins TRBV14 and TRBJ1-2, with a weak D call TRBD1 (6 bases). The V and J ends lost 4 bases and 3 bases respectively, with 21 bases between them. Germline V gene data show CDR1 as SGHDN and CDR2 as FVKESK. CDR3 length equals 17 residues. CDR3: CASSPVGFGGLYYGYTF. The CDR3 DNA follows: TGTGCCAGCAGCCCCGTTGGTTTCGGGGGGCTCTACTATGGCTACACCTTC.

V usage is TRBV7-2 and J usage is TRBJ2-1; 14 bases line up with TRBD2. Germline trimming cut 4 bases from V and 8 bases from J; bases unmatched to any gene: 1. This CDR3 contains 14 residues. Germline loops: CDR1 SGHTA, CDR2 FQGNSA. The CDR3 DNA reads TGTGCCAGCAGCTCGGGACTAGCGGGAGATGAGCAGTTCTTC. Protein sequence: CASSSGLAGDEQFF.

A note on this clone: The sample holds other DNA sequences that translate to the same CDR3. The chain recombines TRBV7-2 with TRBJ2-5; tentative D call: TRBD2 (5 bases). Trimming removed 3 bases at V and 1 base at J, with 9 bases between. The CDR3 runs 14 residues. Germline lookup yields CDR1 SGHTA and CDR2 FQGNSA. The CDR3 nucleotides read TGTGCCAGCAGCTTGGGTGGAGGCCAAGAGACCCAGTACTTC. Its protein product is CASSLGGGQETQYF.

The genes are TRBV30 and TRBJ1-1; the D is unclear. Trimming took 4 bases from V and 2 from J, leaving 17 bases between them. CDR1 and CDR2 from the germline V gene are GTSNPN and SVGIG (reference sequence). The CDR3 loop spans 15 amino acids. CDR3 sequence reads: CAWTPLSGFNTEAFF. The CDR3 nucleotides read TGTGCCTGGACTCCTTTGTCGGGTTTTAACACTGAAGCTTTCTTT.

This clone has a count of ten or more. J is TRBJ2-7 and V is TRBV15, with a weak D call TRBD2 (5 bases). From germline, CDR1 is LNHNV and CDR2 YYDKDF (reference sequence). The CDR3 runs to 16 residues. With 3 bases removed from V and 1 base from J, the gap between germline ends came to 16 bases. The CDR3: CATSSVARTGSYEQYF. DNA for the CDR3: TGTGCCACCAGCAGTGTGGCGAGGACGGGATCCTACGAGCAGTACTTC.

This clone has only a few counts. The chain is built from TRBV11-1 and TRBJ2-1; D may be TRBD1 (6 bases). The CDR3 has 15 residues. CDR1 is SGHAT and CDR2 is FQDESV in the germline V gene (reference sequence). Trimming pared 5 bases from V and 4 bases from J, leaving 15 bases between. In DNA form, the CDR3 reads TGTGCCAGCAGCCGAAGGGGGTCAGGATACAATGAGCAGTTCTTC. It codes for CASSRRGSGYNEQFF. Variable domain in full (rest from reference TRBV11-1 and TRBJ2-1): EAEVAQSPRYKITEKSQAVAFWCDPISGHATLYWYRQILGQGPELLVQFQDESVVDDSQLPKDRFSAERLKGVDSTLKIQPAELGDSAMYLCASSRRGSGYNEQFFGPGTRLTVL.

This clone was observed a handful of times. This sequence joins TRBV7-2 and TRBJ2-1, with TRBD2 as a possible D gene (5 bases). Trimming stripped 4 bases from V and 7 bases from J, with 17 bases between. CDR1 SGHTA and CDR2 FQGNSA come from the germline V gene. There are 15 residues in the CDR3. The CDR3 nucleotides read TGTGCCAGCAGCTCAAGAAGTTTTAGAGGGAATGAGCAGTTCTTC. Amino acids: CASSSRSFRGNEQFF.